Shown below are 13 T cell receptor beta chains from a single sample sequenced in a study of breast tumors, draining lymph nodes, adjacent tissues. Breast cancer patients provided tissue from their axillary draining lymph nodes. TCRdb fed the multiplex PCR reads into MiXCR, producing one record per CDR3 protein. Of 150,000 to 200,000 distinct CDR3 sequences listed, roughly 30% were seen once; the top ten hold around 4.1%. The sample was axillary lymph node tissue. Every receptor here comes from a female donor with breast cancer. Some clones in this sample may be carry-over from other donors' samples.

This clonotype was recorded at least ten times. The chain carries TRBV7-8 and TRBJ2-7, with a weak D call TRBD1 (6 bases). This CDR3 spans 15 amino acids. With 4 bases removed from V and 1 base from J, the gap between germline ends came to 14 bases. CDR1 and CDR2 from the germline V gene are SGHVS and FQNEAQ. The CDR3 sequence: CASSSAQGPSYEQYF. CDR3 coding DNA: TGTGCCAGCAGCTCCGCACAGGGCCCTTCCTACGAGCAGTACTTC.

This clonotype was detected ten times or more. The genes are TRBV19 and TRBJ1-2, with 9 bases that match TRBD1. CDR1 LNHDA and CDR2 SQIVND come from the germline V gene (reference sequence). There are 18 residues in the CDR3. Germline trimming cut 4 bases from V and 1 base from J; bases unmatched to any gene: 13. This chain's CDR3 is CASSTRYGTGTFNYGYTF. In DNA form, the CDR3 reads TGTGCCAGTAGTACGAGGTACGGGACAGGGACCTTTAACTATGGCTACACCTTC.

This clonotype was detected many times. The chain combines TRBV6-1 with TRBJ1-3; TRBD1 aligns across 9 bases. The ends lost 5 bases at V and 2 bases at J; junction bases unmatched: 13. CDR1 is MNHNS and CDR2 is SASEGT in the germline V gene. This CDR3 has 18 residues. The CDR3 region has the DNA TGTGCCAGCAGTACCACCCAGGGGACAGGGCTACCTGGAAACACCATATATTTT. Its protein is CASSTTQGTGLPGNTIYF.

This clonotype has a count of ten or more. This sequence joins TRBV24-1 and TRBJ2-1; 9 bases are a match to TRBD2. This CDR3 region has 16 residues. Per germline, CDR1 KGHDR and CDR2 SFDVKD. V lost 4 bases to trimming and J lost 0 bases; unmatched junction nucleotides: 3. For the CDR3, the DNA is TGTGCCACCAGTGAGGCGGGAGGGGTCTCCTACAATGAGCAGTTCTTC. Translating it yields CATSEAGGVSYNEQFF.

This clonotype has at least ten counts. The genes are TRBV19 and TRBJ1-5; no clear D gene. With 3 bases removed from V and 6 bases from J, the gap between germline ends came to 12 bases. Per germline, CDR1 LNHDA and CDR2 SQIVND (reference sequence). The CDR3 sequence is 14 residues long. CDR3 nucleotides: TGTGCCAGTAGTATGGACGGGAAGGGTCAGCCCCAGCATTTT. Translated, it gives CASSMDGKGQPQHF.

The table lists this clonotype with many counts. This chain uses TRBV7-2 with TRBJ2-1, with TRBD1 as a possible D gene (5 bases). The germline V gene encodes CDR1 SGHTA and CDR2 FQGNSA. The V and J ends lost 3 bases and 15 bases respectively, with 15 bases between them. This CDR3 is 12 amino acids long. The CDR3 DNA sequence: TGTGCCAGCAGCTTGGTCGACAGAACAAGGTTCTTC. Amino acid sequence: CASSLVDRTRFF.

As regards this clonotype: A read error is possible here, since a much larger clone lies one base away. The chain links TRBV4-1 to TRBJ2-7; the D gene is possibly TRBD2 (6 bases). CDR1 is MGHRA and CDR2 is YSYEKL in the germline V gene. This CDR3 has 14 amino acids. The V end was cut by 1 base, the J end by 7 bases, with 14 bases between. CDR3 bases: TGCGCCAGCAGCCAAGTAGTCGGGAGTGGGGAGCAGTACTTC. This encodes CASSQVVGSGEQYF.

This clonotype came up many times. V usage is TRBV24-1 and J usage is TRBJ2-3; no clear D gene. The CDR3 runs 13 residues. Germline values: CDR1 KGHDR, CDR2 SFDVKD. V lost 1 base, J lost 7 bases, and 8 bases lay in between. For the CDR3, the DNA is TGTGCCACCAGTGATTTCGTTGAGAATACGCAGTATTTT. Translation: CATSDFVENTQYF.

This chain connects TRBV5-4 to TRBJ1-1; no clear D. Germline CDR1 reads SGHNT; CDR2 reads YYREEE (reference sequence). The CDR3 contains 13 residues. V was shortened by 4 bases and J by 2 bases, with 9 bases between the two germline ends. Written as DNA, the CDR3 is TGTGCCAGCAGCGGATCACTTAACACTGAAGCTTTCTTT. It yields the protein CASSGSLNTEAFF.

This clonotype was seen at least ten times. In DNA form, the CDR3 reads TGTGCCAGTACGCCCCATCTACAGGGCGGCTACACCTTC. Translating it yields CASTPHLQGGYTF. This chain joins TRBV19 and TRBJ1-2; possible D gene TRBD1, 6 bases. Germline CDR1 LNHDA, CDR2 SQIVND (reference sequence). CDR3 length: 13 amino acids. Trimming stripped 7 bases from V and 8 bases from J, with 17 bases between.

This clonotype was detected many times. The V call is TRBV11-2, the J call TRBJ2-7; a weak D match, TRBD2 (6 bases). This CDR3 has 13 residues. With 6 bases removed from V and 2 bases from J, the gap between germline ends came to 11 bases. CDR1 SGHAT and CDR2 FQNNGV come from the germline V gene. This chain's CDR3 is CASRGTETYEQYF. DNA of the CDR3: TGTGCCAGCAGAGGGACTGAGACCTACGAGCAGTACTTC. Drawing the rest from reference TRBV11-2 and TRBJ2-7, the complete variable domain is EAGVAQSPRYKIIEKRQSVAFWCNPISGHATLYWYQQILGQGPKLLIQFQNNGVVDDSQLPKDRFSAERLKGVDSTLKIQPAKLEDSAVYLCASRGTETYEQYFGPGTRLTVT.

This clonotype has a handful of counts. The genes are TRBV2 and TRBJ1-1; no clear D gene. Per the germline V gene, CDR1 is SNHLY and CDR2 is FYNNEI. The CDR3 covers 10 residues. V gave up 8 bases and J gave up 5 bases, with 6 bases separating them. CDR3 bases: TGTGCCAGCGGAGAAACTGAAGCTTTCTTT. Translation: CASGETEAFF.

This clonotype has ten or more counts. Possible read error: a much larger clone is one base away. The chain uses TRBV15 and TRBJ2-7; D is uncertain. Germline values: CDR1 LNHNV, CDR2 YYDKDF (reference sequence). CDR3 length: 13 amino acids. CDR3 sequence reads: CATGSGSSYEQYF. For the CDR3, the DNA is TGTGCCACCGGCAGTGGCAGTTCCTACGAGCAGTACTTC. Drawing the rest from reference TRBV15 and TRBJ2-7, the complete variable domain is DAMVIQNPRYQVTQFGKPVTLSCSQTLNHNVMYWYQQKSSQAPKLLFHYYDKDFNNEADTPDNFQSRRPNTSFCFLDIRSPGLGDTAMYLCATGSGSSYEQYFGPGTRLTVT.